The TCR beta chain under discussion was sequenced for a study of blood T cell repertoires in COVID-19. Study at large: COVID-19 samples collected from the United States, Italy and Spain covered acute and convalescent phases.

This CDR3 spans 14 amino acids. Unmatched junction bases numbered 7, after V lost 7 bases and J lost 3 bases. The germline V gene has CDR1 SGHRS and CDR2 YFSETQ. In the study's own analysis: Counts of nucleated cells, estimated from reference gene primer amplification, were obtained. Data came from immunoSEQ multiplex PCR; TCRdb stores just in-frame clones and leaves some out. The D gene and trimming were derived from the DNA, and the V and J assignments and clone size from that table. The profile shows 270,000 or so clones, around 84% of them singletons. The chain combines TRBV5-1 with TRBJ2-5; 9 nucleotides align to TRBD1. Sequencing was performed on peripheral blood. The receptor comes from a human donor with COVID-19, enrolled during active disease. The donor label of this sample is uncertain. DNA for the CDR3: TGCGCCAGCGGGACAGGGTCGGGGGAAGAGACCCAGTACTTC. Its translation: CASGTGSGEETQYF.